This T cell receptor (beta chain) was retrieved from a study of CD8+ T cells in alopecia areata. Study information: Tofacitinib was taken orally by treated patients, and the dose was 5 to 10 mg twice daily.

Treatment here: oral pan-JAK inhibitor, 5-10 mg twice daily. Study-wide results and limits: Whereas mice showed it more clearly, TCR sharing across patients was murkier, possibly because of HLA.

Isolated RNA was reverse transcribed into cDNA used as the sequencing template. Using immunoSEQ multiplex PCR, the repertoire was profiled, and TCRdb retains in-frame clones only, with some absent. The sample records 130,000 or so clones, approximately 86% being singletons. As for this clone: What it binds is not known.

The CDR3 loop spans 15 amino acids. The V gene lost 0 bases and the J gene lost 3 bases, with 13 bases spanning the gap. CDR1 and CDR2 from the germline V gene are SGHRS and YFSETQ. The rearrangement links TRBV5-1 to TRBJ2-7; possibly TRBD1 for D (5 bases). The TCR originated in a human donor with alopecia areata. The source was CD8+ T cells sorted from blood, collected at week 4, from a patient treated with tofacitinib. CDR3 residues: CASSLEWGAYYEQYF. CDR3 nucleotides: TGCGCCAGCAGCTTGGAATGGGGCGCCTACTACGAGCAGTACTTC. The variable domain in full, with the rest retrieved from reference TRBV5-1 and TRBJ2-7, is KAGVTQTPRYLIKTRGQQVTLSCSPISGHRSVSWYQQTPGQGLQFLFEYFSETQRNKGNFPGRFSGRQFSNSRSEMNVSTLELGDSALYLCASSLEWGAYYEQYFGPGTRLTVT.